This T cell receptor beta chain is drawn from a study of cytomegalovirus exposure and HLA in healthy donors (dated by TCRdb to 2015 to 2018). Context from the whole study: An earlier analysis of 587 of the donors reported 250 to 350 Gb of sequence data and approximately 110 million unique TCR beta sequences from some 180 million T cells. Approximately 300 gigabases of sequencing data and 80 million or so unique TCR sequences were included in an early release covering around 600 HLA-typed donors. Alongside the repertoire data, information on donor age, sex, ethnicity and CMV serostatus was compiled. A later genetic analysis used genome-wide SNP genotypes for about 60% of the roughly 670 donors, treating that subset as a discovery cohort. The study aimed to test whether signatures of past pathogen exposure could be identified by cataloging public T cell receptors. In an earlier analysis of a few hundred of the donors, high-throughput TCR beta sequencing was used to judge whether each TCR beta V gene segment behaved as functional or pseudogenic. Among the roughly 410 genotyped donors, around 81% belonged to the genetic ancestry cluster associated with self-reported Caucasian donors. Rather than using new phenotypic data, the later analysis identified candidate immune exposures from TCR beta sequences and from how often those sequences occurred across donors. The number of typed donors differed by locus: about 620-640 for A, B, C, DRB1 and DQB1; some 540 for DQA1; some 610 for DPA1; and about 450 for DPB1. All discovery cohort repertoires had been generated using a single sequencing platform. To predict cytomegalovirus infection status, the study combined high-throughput TCR immunosequencing, statistical association of individual TCRs with disease status, and machine learning. To study patterns of TCR occurrence, a later analysis re-analyzed previously published TCR beta repertoires from more than 550 donors and added high-resolution HLA genotyping. The T cell repertoires of 666 subjects were profiled by immunosequencing and related to cytomegalovirus serostatus. Across about 380 genotyped donors of the cohort, an average of approximately 220,000 unique TCR beta nucleotide sequences per donor were sequenced, and around 19% of those sequences were non-productive. About five DR-DQ haplotypes were handled as single units for association and clustering because linkage in the cohort was strong. In addition to the first cohort of around 670 subjects, a separate validation cohort of some 120 different subjects was used. Both class I and class II loci were covered by HLA typing, at four-digit resolution.

Receptor amplification or capture employed the immunoSEQ multiplex PCR assay. For the multiplex PCR, a mixture combining 60 forward primers for TCR Vbeta segments and 13 reverse primers for TCR Jbeta segments was used. Amplification of the CDR3 region of rearranged TCR beta genes was performed with a multiplex PCR assay on genomic DNA. The Illumina HiSeq System was used to sequence the amplified TCR beta libraries as 87-base-pair reads. Under the source paper's analysis protocol: A later analysis tallied approximately 87 million unique TCR beta chains across the 600 to 700 repertoires, and about 12 million of those chains were shared by two or more donors. To remove PCR and sequencing errors, raw reads were error-corrected and collapsed into unique sequences using a nearest-neighbor algorithm that merged closely related sequences. Alignment of CDR3 sequences to IMGT reference sequences was used to assign V, D and J gene segments. Each retained sequence needed at least a six-nucleotide match to both a V gene segment and a J gene segment. Rearrangements were classified as productive when the CDR3 lacked stop codons and remained in frame with V and J, and all other rearrangements were classified as non-productive. Following IMGT convention, CDR3 was defined as the stretch from the second conserved V-encoded cysteine up to the conserved J-encoded phenylalanine. Sequences without an unambiguous match to a single V gene segment were excluded from the earlier analysis of 450 to 750 of the donors. An earlier analysis of some 500 of the donors classified V segments as functional when productive rearrangements were above 56.7% and as segregating when the standard deviation between donors was above 5%. To diagnose cytomegalovirus status from the catalog of TCR beta chain sequences, a statistical classification framework was built. V and J gene assignment, in a later analysis, came from comparing TCR nucleotide sequences with IMGT/GENE-DB human TR gene sequences. In a later analysis, CDR3 sequences and most-parsimonious VDJ recombination scenarios were assigned using the TCRdist pipeline. A later analysis defined each TCR beta chain by its CDR3 amino acid sequence plus V-gene family, and excluded reads lacking a unique V-gene family. A later analysis removed 592 highly shared, low-generation-probability nucleotide sequences to deal with suspected cross-contamination and a sequencing artifact. A later analysis calculated a clonal expansion index for each public chain from normalized within-repertoire ranks of inferred template counts. A later analysis computed generation probabilities with a VDJ recombination model fitted to out-of-frame rearrangements, and checked the results against IGoR. Hypergeometric tests were used in a later analysis to score TCR-TCR, TCR-HLA and TCR-CMV co-occurrence, with a repertoire-size bias correction applied to the TCR pairs. In a later analysis, false discovery rates were estimated by permuting HLA or CMV assignments 20 times. A later analysis grouped co-occurring TCRs with DBSCAN, adding TCRdist sequence similarity when clustering within HLA-allele-positive subsets. Repertoires with fewer than 30,000 or more than 120,000 public chains, plus five repertoires with anomalous nucleotide sharing, were excluded from co-occurrence clustering. TCRdb's version of the immuneACCESS table is confined to in-frame rearrangements and falls short of the full clone set. An unresolved V gene accounts for under half of the shortfall where checked; the remainder is of unknown origin. That table is the source of V, J and clone size, and D and trimming were worked out from the DNA. For this sample the table gives 55,000 to 75,000 clones, of which 70% to 80% were detected only once. The top ten clones comprise around 3% of the sample.

Study-wide conclusions, independent of this receptor: Specific HLA alleles were associated with 15,000 to 20,000 TCR beta sequences at a false discovery rate of 0.05 in a later analysis. Most CMV-associated TCR beta chains appeared to be HLA-restricted in a later analysis, and the HLA associations seemed to be driven largely by CMV exposure. The authors suggested that the approach could potentially be extended to other disease states and immunological phenotypes. According to a later genetic analysis, donors in an Asian-associated ancestry cluster had fewer N-insertions in productive TCRs than the roughly 700-donor mean. Because HLA typing was unavailable for some donors at each locus, only the typed subset was used in association tests. When HLA alleles, especially DR and DQ, strongly co-occurred, attributing TCR associations to individual alleles was difficult. Linkage disequilibrium might explain the correlated functional status among segregating V segments, but an unknown experimental factor could not be excluded. In this cohort, only TCR beta chains were sequenced, and detectable features were limited by the absence of alpha or paired-chain data. A further reported finding was that TCR beta sequences accurately predicted the HLA-A and HLA-B alleles for most subjects in the first cohort. Most TCR sequences were seen in very few donors, while some public TCRs were found in many individuals. Seventeen rarely observed V segments, including chromosome 9 orphons, were excluded from the earlier analysis of a few hundred of the donors because counts were too low. The presence/absence analyses assumed that sequencing depth was roughly uniform across donors, and that assumption may not be true. Compared with equally common non-associated chains, HLA-associated TCR beta chains in a later analysis were more clonally expanded and had lower generation probabilities. An association between a missense DCLRE1C variant and V-gene and J-gene trimming of TCR beta chains was found in a later genetic analysis and replicated in an independent cohort. In an earlier analysis of some 540 of the donors, most TCR beta V segments appeared in productive rearrangements about 87% or about 30% of the time, broadly matching IMGT annotations. In a later analysis, several top co-occurrence clusters were reported to appear linked to parvovirus B19, influenza, CMV and Epstein-Barr virus. CMV serostatus was the only immune exposure information available for the cohort. Cytomegalovirus status was reported to be diagnosed by the classifier with high specificity and sensitivity in both the original and validation cohorts. A group of highly shared sequence variants was considered likely to be a technical artifact of the sequencing pipeline. In a later analysis, the rate of TCR association differed among HLA loci, with DRB1 alleles having the most associated TCRs and HLA-C alleles having the fewest. A few of the identified cytomegalovirus-associated TCR beta chains were confirmed in vitro to be specific for cytomegalovirus antigens. Because the 87-base-pair reads could not distinguish some IMGT-functional V segments, including TRBV6-2 and TRBV6-3, those segments were excluded. The study gave a list of under 200 TCR beta chains associated with cytomegalovirus.

The germline V gene encodes CDR1 MGHRA and CDR2 YSYEKL. V loses 5 bases at its end and J loses 4 bases; junction bases beyond the gene matches: 7. The CDR3 goes from the cysteine to the phenylalanine over 15 residues. Only CDR3 DNA is held: 45 bases, read in frame from base 1. In its sample, this clone was seen a few times. Its antigen remains unidentified. Base-call qualities are not available, and no considerably larger clone is one nucleotide away. The cohort comprised 666 healthy bone marrow donors. All cohort members were sampled while nominally healthy, although unrecorded immune exposures were likely present. The donor tested CMV seropositive, placing the donor among the approximately 290 seropositive members of the cohort. A peripheral blood sample was provided by each donor, and peripheral blood mononuclear cells were used for TCR beta sequencing. Genomic DNA was extracted from the blood cell samples with the Qiagen DNeasy Blood Extraction Kit.

Sequencing was carried out using PBMCs. The V and J segments used are TRBV4-1 and TRBJ1-5; TRBD1 matches 8 bases in the middle. The source is a girl aged 5-17 years in good health and CMV-seropositive. The sequence in DNA is TGCGCCAGCAGCACTGGTGACAGGGGTAATCAGCCCCAGCATTTT. It translates as CASSTGDRGNQPQHF.